The sample holds a few counts of the clone carrying this TCR beta chain. The data are from a study of blood T cell repertoires in COVID-19. CDR3 length equals 13 residues. Germline CDR1 MNHEY, CDR2 SVGAGI. Trimming took 2 bases from V and 1 from J, leaving 5 bases between them. Sequencing was performed with immunoSEQ multiplex PCR; in TCRdb, only in-frame clones are kept and a portion is missing. Of approximately 90,000 clones in the sample, roughly 90% were seen once. The TCR was taken from a man older than 75 with active or convalescent COVID-19. The chain combines TRBV6-5 with TRBJ1-1; D unclear. The sequencing sample was made of peripheral blood. CDR3 nucleotides: TGTGCCAGCAGTTACCTTAGGAACACTGAAGCTTTCTTT. This sequence encodes CASSYLRNTEAFF.